These T cell receptor beta chains were read from a single sample in a study of cytomegalovirus exposure and HLA in healthy donors. The table came from immunoSEQ multiplex PCR; TCRdb's copy has only in-frame clones and leaves some out. The sample records around 140,000 clones, approximately 79% being singletons. The sample consisted of PBMCs. The receptors stem from a male donor in good health and CMV-seronegative. Each CDR3 is given without its conserved first and last residue. A D gene is named only where the DNA matches it firmly.

d_call v_call cdr3_aa
TRBD1 TRBV27 ASRRGQGPEGYT
TRBD2 TRBV4-3 ASSQDLSGGAVTGELF
- TRBV5-4 ASSLDRSSDTIY
TRBD2 TRBV10-3 AIRPSSGGAHEQF
- TRBV19 ASSRPLPGLNTEAF
- TRBV27 ASSLRPQDSGANVLT
- TRBV7-2 ASSLRRGAGETQY
- TRBV30 AFRVGGYGYT
- TRBV29-1 SAQIAGYGYT
TRBD1 TRBV6-5 ASSLRTGNGYT
- TRBV6-6 ASIRLGTDTQY